Below are 13 T cell receptor beta chains sequenced from a single sample in a study of CD8 T cells in Susac syndrome. The RNA, roughly 0.5 to 1 ug, was put through reverse transcription using random hexamers. TCRdb recomputed calls from the immunoSEQ multiplex PCR reads with MiXCR, one row per CDR3 protein. The data contain about 150,000 distinct CDR3 sequences, 85% to 95% of them seen just once; the ten biggest clones take up 0.09% to 0.095%. The sample consisted of CD4+ T cells from PBMCs. All receptors derive from a human donor with multiple sclerosis.

The gene calls are TRBV28 and TRBJ2-6; possibly TRBD2 for D (5 bases). Germline V gives CDR1 MDHEN, CDR2 SYDVKM. The CDR3 is made up of 18 amino acids. Trimming left V 5 bases short and J 0 bases short, with 17 bases between. The CDR3 is CASSTRWRFSSGANVLTF. CDR3 coding DNA: TGTGCCAGCAGTACCCGGTGGAGGTTCAGCTCTGGGGCCAACGTCCTGACTTTC.

V is TRBV20-1 and J is TRBJ1-1; D is unresolved. V gave up 2 bases and J gave up 0 bases, with 7 bases separating them. Germline assignment: CDR1 DFQATT and CDR2 SNEGSKA (reference sequence). CDR3 size: 13 residues. The CDR3 loop reads CSARNTMNTEAFF. In nucleotides, the CDR3 is TGCAGTGCTAGAAATACAATGAACACTGAAGCTTTCTTT.

This chain uses TRBV12-3 or TRBV12-4 with TRBJ1-2; 7 bases line up with TRBD1. The CDR3 covers 12 residues. The V segment lost 6 bases and the J segment 7 bases; nucleotides outside the gene matches: 5. The CDR3 reads CASSTQGFGYTF. The DNA of the CDR3 is TGTGCCAGCAGCACACAGGGGTTTGGCTACACCTTC.

This sequence joins TRBV5-1 and TRBJ1-6; no clear D. V was trimmed by 0 bases and J by 18 bases, leaving 19 bases between them. Germline values: CDR1 SGHRS, CDR2 YFSETQ. The CDR3 covers 14 residues. CDR3 amino acids: CASSLGSADVHRHF. CDR3 bases: TGCGCCAGCAGCTTGGGATCGGCGGACGTACATCGCCACTTT.

J is TRBJ2-5 and V is TRBV28, with 9 bases lining up with TRBD2. The CDR3 spans 20 residues. The trim removed 0 bases at V and 1 base at J, leaving 15 bases unmatched. Germline loops: CDR1 MDHEN, CDR2 SYDVKM. In DNA form, the CDR3 reads TGTGCCAGCAGTTTATGGCAGGGTTTCAAACTAGCGGGCGTCCAAGAGACCCAGTACTTC. Its translation is CASSLWQGFKLAGVQETQYF.

The V gene is TRBV20-1, the J gene TRBJ1-4; D is ambiguous. Trimming removed 1 base at V and 0 bases at J, with 9 bases between. This CDR3 has 15 amino acids. Germline V lookup: CDR1 DFQATT, CDR2 SNEGSKA (reference sequence). CDR3 loop: CSARGVTATNEKLFF. Written as DNA, the CDR3 is TGCAGTGCTAGAGGAGTAACAGCAACTAATGAAAAACTGTTTTTT.

The CDR3 DNA reads as TGTGCCAGTAGCCCGACTAGCGGGAAGACAGATACGCAGTATTTT. Amino acid sequence: CASSPTSGKTDTQYF. The gene calls are TRBV19 and TRBJ2-3, with TRBD2 matching 11 bases. Germline V lookup: CDR1 LNHDA, CDR2 SQIVND (reference sequence). Unmatched junction bases numbered 5, after V lost 6 bases and J lost 3 bases. CDR3 size: 15 residues.

This chain uses TRBV6-5 with TRBJ2-1, with D maybe TRBD2 (5 bases). V lost 0 bases and J lost 6, with 6 bases in between. The CDR3 sequence is 13 residues long. Germline CDR1 MNHEY, CDR2 SVGAGI. CDR3: CASSYSRGNEQFF. Written as DNA, the CDR3 is TGTGCCAGCAGTTACTCCCGGGGCAATGAGCAGTTCTTC.

The chain has TRBV7-2 and TRBJ1-5; TRBD1 matches 8 bases. Trimming removed 2 bases from V and 4 bases from J; junction bases left unmatched: 10. From germline, CDR1 is SGHTA and CDR2 FQGNSA. This CDR3 region has 17 residues. CDR3 bases: TGTGCCAGCAGCTTAAACGACAGGGGTAACCAGAATCAGCCCCAGCATTTT. Translated: CASSLNDRGNQNQPQHF. The full variable domain, in which reference TRBV7-2 and TRBJ1-5 provide the parts outside the CDR3, is GAGVSQSPSNKVTEKGKDVELRCDPISGHTALYWYRQSLGQGLEFLIYFQGNSAPDKSGLPSDRFSAERTGGSVSTLTIQRTQQEDSAVYLCASSLNDRGNQNQPQHFGDGTRLSIL.

This chain uses TRBV7-8 with TRBJ2-1; D may be TRBD1 (6 bases). The CDR3 loop spans 15 amino acids. Deletions cut 6 bases from V and 8 bases from J, with 20 bases between. Germline V gives CDR1 SGHVS, CDR2 FQNEAQ. In nucleotides, the CDR3 is TGTGCCAGCAGTATACAGGGTACGGGTACATATGAGCAGTTCTTC. Residues: CASSIQGTGTYEQFF.

CDR3 bases: TGCAGTGCTCCTTCTTTCGGGACAGCATTGGGCTATGGCTACACCTTC. It translates to CSAPSFGTALGYGYTF. The chain joins TRBV20-1 to TRBJ1-2; 7 bases align to TRBD1. Germline trimming cut 5 bases from V and 4 bases from J; bases unmatched to any gene: 16. CDR3 length: 16 residues. Germline values: CDR1 DFQATT, CDR2 SNEGSKA (reference sequence).

The CDR3 DNA is TGTGCCAGCAGCCACACGATGGGGACAACCCAGAACACCGGGGAGCTGTTTTTT. It codes for CASSHTMGTTQNTGELFF. The chain combines TRBV3-1 with TRBJ2-2, with D possibly being TRBD1 (6 bases). This CDR3 is built from 18 residues. The germline V gene encodes CDR1 LGHDT and CDR2 YNNKEL (reference sequence). Trimming pared 3 bases from V and 1 base from J, leaving 18 bases between.

This chain uses TRBV19 with TRBJ1-2; no firm D call. Germline V gene lookup returns CDR1 LNHDA and CDR2 SQIVND (reference sequence). This CDR3 is 14 amino acids long. Between the trimmed V and J ends, which lost 3 bases and 8 bases, there was a span of 16 bases. This chain's CDR3 is CASSIISTGIGYTF. CDR3 coding DNA: TGTGCCAGTAGTATCATCTCAACCGGGATCGGCTACACCTTC.